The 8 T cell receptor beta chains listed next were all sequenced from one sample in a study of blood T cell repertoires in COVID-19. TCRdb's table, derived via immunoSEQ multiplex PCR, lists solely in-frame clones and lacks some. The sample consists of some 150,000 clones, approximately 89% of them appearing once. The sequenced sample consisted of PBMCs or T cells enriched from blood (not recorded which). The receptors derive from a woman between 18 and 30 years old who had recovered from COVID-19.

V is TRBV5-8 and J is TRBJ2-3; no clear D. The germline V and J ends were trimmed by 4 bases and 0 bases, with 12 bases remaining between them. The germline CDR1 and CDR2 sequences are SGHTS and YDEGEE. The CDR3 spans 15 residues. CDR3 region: CASSPSRPSTDTQYF. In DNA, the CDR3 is TGTGCCAGCAGCCCGTCCAGGCCCAGCACAGATACGCAGTATTTT.

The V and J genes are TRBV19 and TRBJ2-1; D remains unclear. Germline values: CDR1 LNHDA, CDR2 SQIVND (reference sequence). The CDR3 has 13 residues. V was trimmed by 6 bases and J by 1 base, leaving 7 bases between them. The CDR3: CASRARSYNEQFF. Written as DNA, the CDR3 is TGTGCCAGTAGAGCGAGGTCCTACAATGAGCAGTTCTTC.

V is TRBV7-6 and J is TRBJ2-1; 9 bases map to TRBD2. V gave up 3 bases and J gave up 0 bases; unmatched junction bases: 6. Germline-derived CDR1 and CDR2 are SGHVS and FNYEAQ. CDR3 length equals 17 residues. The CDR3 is CASSLVTSGSSYNEQFF. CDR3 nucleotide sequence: TGTGCCAGCAGCTTGGTGACTAGCGGAAGCTCCTACAATGAGCAGTTCTTC.

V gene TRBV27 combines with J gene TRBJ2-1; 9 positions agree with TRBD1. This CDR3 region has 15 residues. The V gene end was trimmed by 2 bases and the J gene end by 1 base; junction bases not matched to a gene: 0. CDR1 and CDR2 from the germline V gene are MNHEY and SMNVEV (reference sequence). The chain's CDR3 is CASSLGTGSYNEQFF. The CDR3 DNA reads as TGTGCCAGCAGTTTAGGGACAGGGTCCTACAATGAGCAGTTCTTC.

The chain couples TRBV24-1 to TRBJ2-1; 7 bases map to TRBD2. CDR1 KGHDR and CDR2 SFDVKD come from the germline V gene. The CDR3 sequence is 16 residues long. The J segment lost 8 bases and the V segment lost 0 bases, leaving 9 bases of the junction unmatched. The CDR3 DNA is TGTGCCACCAGTGATTTGCAGCGGGGCCGATCGGATGAGCAGTTCTTC. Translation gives CATSDLQRGRSDEQFF.

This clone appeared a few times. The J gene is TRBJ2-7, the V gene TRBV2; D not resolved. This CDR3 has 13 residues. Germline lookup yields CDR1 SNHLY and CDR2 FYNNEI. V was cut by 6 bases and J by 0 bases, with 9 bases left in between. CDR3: CASRHLSSYEQYF. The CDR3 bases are TGTGCCAGCAGACACCTCAGCTCCTACGAGCAGTACTTC.

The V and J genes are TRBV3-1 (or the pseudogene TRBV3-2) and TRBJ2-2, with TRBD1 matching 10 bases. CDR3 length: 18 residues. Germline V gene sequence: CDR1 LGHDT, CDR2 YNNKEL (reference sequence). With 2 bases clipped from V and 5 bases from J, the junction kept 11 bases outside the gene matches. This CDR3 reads CASSQRLGTGVSTGELFF. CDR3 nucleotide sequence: TGTGCCAGCAGCCAACGATTAGGGACAGGGGTTTCTACCGGGGAGCTGTTTTTT.

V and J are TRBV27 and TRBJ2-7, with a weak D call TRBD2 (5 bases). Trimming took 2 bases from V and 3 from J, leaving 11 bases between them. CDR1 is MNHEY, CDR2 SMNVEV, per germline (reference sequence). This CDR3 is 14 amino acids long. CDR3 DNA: TGTGCCAGCAGTTTAAATGGCGGGCTCTACGAGCAGTACTTC. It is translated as CASSLNGGLYEQYF.